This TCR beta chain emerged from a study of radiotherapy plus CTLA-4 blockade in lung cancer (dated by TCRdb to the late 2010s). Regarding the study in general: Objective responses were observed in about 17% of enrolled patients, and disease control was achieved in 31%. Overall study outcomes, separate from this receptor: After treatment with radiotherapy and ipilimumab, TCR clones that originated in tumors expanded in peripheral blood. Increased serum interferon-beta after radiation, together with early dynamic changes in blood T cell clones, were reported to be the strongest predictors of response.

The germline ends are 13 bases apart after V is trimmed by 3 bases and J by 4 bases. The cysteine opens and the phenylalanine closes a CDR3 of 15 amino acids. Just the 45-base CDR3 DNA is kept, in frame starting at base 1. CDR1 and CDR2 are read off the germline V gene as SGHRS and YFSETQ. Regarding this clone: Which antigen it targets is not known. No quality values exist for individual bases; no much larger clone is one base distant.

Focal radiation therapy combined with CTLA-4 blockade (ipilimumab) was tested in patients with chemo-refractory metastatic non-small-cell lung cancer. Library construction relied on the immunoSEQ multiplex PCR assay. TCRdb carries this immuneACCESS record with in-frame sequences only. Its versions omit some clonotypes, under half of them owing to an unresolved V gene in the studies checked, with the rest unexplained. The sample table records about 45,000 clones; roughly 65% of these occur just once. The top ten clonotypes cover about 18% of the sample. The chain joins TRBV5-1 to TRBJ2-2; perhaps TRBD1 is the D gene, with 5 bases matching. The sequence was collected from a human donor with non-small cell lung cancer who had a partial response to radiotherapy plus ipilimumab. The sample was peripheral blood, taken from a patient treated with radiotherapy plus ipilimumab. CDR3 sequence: CASSSAPGATGELFF. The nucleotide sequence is TGCGCCAGCAGCTCGGCCCCTGGGGCCACCGGGGAGCTGTTTTTT.